The rows below give T cell receptor beta chains drawn from one sample of a study of blood T cell repertoires in COVID-19. Repertoires were generated with immunoSEQ multiplex PCR, while TCRdb's copy carries only in-frame clones and drops some. The sample carries over 120,000 clones, approximately 82% recorded once. Sequencing was carried out using peripheral blood. The receptors derive from a man aged 55-75 years with active or convalescent COVID-19. Both conserved end residues are part of each CDR3. The D gene is left open where the match is weak. Rows give clone size only sometimes, using once, few, many, or a class for an expanded clone.

TRBV2	NA	TRBJ1-1	NA	CASSEGRGKTEAFF	TGTGCCAGCAGTGAAGGGCGGGGGAAAACTGAAGCTTTCTTT
TRBV6-5	NA	TRBJ2-3	NA	CASSQPGFGVQYF	TGTGCCAGCAGCCAGCCGGGTTTCGGGGTGCAGTATTTT
TRBV29-1	NA	TRBJ1-1	NA	CSVEDQGSGGAFF	TGCAGCGTTGAAGATCAGGGGTCTGGGGGAGCTTTCTTT
TRBV6-5	TRBD1	TRBJ1-2	NA	CASSYTGQGVGYTF	TGTGCCAGCAGTTACACAGGACAGGGGGTAGGCTACACCTTC
TRBV19	NA	TRBJ2-3	NA	CASSELVTQYF	TGTGCCAGCAGCGAATTAGTTACGCAGTATTTT
TRBV15	NA	TRBJ2-1	NA	CATSRQGGSPATFPQFF	TGTGCCACCAGCAGACAAGGGGGTAGCCCCGCAACCTTTCCGCAGTTCTTC
TRBV7-9	NA	TRBJ2-3	NA	CATARGSSDTQYF	TGTGCCACGGCACGGGGTTCCTCAGATACGCAGTATTTT
TRBV4-3	TRBD1	TRBJ2-3	NA	CASSQGTGISNTQYF	TGCGCCAGCAGCCAAGGGACAGGCATTTCAAATACGCAGTATTTT
TRBV4-1	TRBD2	TRBJ2-1	few	CASSPVTSGKNEQFF	TGCGCCAGCAGCCCTGTCACTAGCGGGAAGAATGAGCAGTTCTTC
TRBV6-5	NA	TRBJ2-1	NA	CASSYSSSRSYNEQFF	TGTGCCAGCAGTTACTCGTCTTCCCGCTCCTACAATGAGCAGTTCTTC
TRBV9	NA	TRBJ1-5	few	CASSVGSSGNQPQHF	TGTGCCAGCAGCGTAGGATCCTCAGGCAATCAGCCCCAGCATTTT
TRBV19	NA	TRBJ1-1	once	CATNSPGDTEAFF	TGTGCCACCAATAGCCCAGGGGACACTGAAGCTTTCTTT
TRBV5-1	NA	TRBJ1-4	NA	CASSKQPSTNEKLFF	TGCGCCAGCAGCAAACAGCCATCAACTAATGAAAAACTGTTTTTT
TRBV6-6	TRBD1	TRBJ1-4	NA	CASSYSRDRYNEKLFF	TGTGCCAGCAGTTACTCGAGGGACAGGTATAATGAAAAACTGTTTTTT
TRBV12-5	NA	TRBJ1-2	NA	CASGLVGRSGYTF	TGTGCTAGTGGTTTGGTAGGCCGGAGTGGCTACACCTTC
TRBV7-2	TRBD2	TRBJ2-7	once	CASSRLAGLSYEQYF	TGTGCCAGCAGCAGACTAGCGGGGCTTTCCTACGAGCAGTACTTC
TRBV7-2	NA	TRBJ1-1	NA	CASSLTSF	TGTGCCAGCAGCTTAACAAGCTTT
TRBV5-6	NA	TRBJ2-2	NA	CASSLSWGSGTGELFF	TGTGCCAGCAGCCTCTCTTGGGGTAGCGGCACCGGGGAGCTGTTTTTT
TRBV4-1	NA	TRBJ2-1	NA	CASSQAVAGGNEQFF	TGCGCCAGCAGCCAAGCTGTGGCGGGTGGGAATGAGCAGTTCTTC
TRBV10-1	TRBD2	TRBJ2-2	NA	CASSESTLAGGTGELFF	TGCGCCAGCAGTGAGTCGACTCTAGCGGGAGGCACCGGGGAGCTGTTTTTT
TRBV10-2	TRBD2	TRBJ2-1	NA	CASSERRLATEQFF	TGCGCCAGCAGTGAAAGGAGACTAGCGACTGAGCAGTTCTTC
TRBV10-3	NA	TRBJ1-5	NA	CAISLTTDESNQPQHF	TGTGCCATCAGTTTAACGACAGACGAAAGCAATCAGCCCCAGCATTTT
TRBV4-3	NA	TRBJ1-2	NA	CASSLGTNYGYTF	TGCGCCAGCAGCCTTGGCACTAACTATGGCTACACCTTC
TRBV27	TRBD2	TRBJ2-2	NA	CASSLDGGSVTGELFF	TGTGCCAGCAGTTTAGATGGCGGGAGTGTCACCGGGGAGCTGTTTTTT
TRBV5-5	NA	TRBJ1-3	NA	CASSKDIYSGNTIYF	TGTGCCAGCAGCAAAGACATATACAGTGGAAACACCATATATTTT
TRBV6-5	NA	TRBJ1-2	NA	CASSYGENYGYTF	TGTGCCAGCAGTTACGGAGAAAACTATGGCTACACCTTC
TRBV30	TRBD1	TRBJ1-1	once	CASEGTGTGREAFF	TGTGCCTCAGAGGGAACCGGGACAGGACGTGAAGCTTTCTTT
TRBV10-3	NA	TRBJ1-2	many	CAISQRDGGFIYGYTF	TGTGCCATCAGTCAAAGGGACGGGGGGTTTATCTATGGCTACACCTTC
TRBV7-8	TRBD2	TRBJ2-3	NA	CASSFGLAGVIDTQYF	TGTGCCAGCAGCTTCGGACTAGCGGGAGTTATAGATACGCAGTATTTT
TRBV27	NA	TRBJ1-1	NA	CAGSLRFLNTEAFF	TGTGCCGGCAGTTTACGGTTTCTGAACACTGAAGCTTTCTTT
TRBV3-1/TRBV3-2	NA	TRBJ1-2	NA	CASSQDTNYGYTF	TGTGCCAGCAGCCAAGACACTAACTATGGCTACACCTTC
TRBV12-3/TRBV12-4	TRBD1	TRBJ1-5	NA	CASRQGPQPQHF	TGTGCCAGCAGACAGGGGCCTCAGCCCCAGCATTTT
TRBV6-2/TRBV6-3	NA	TRBJ2-3	NA	CASSYSGAVDTQYF	TGTGCCAGCAGTTACTCGGGAGCGGTAGATACGCAGTATTTT
TRBV11-3	NA	TRBJ1-2	NA	CASSPRQFPGAYTF	TGTGCCAGCAGCCCAAGACAGTTCCCGGGAGCCTACACCTTC
TRBV3-1/TRBV3-2	NA	TRBJ1-5	once	CASNNRDGGQPQHF	TGTGCCAGCAACAACAGGGACGGTGGACAGCCCCAGCATTTT
TRBV4-3	TRBD2	TRBJ2-3	NA	CASSQAHQAGGPADTQYF	TGCGCCAGCAGCCAAGCCCACCAAGCGGGGGGGCCCGCAGATACGCAGTATTTT
TRBV19	TRBD1	TRBJ1-5	NA	CASSMGLGQTRNQPQHF	TGTGCCAGTAGTATGGGGTTGGGACAGACCCGCAATCAGCCCCAGCATTTT
TRBV14	NA	TRBJ1-1	NA	CASSLRVALKLNTEAFF	TGTGCCAGCAGCTTGAGGGTGGCCCTTAAACTGAACACTGAAGCTTTCTTT
TRBV6-6	TRBD1	TRBJ2-1	few	CASRAGTGGFF	TGTGCCAGCAGAGCCGGGACAGGGGGGTTCTTC
TRBV5-5	TRBD1	TRBJ1-4	NA	CASSPDRGGEKLFF	TGTGCCAGCAGCCCGGACAGGGGAGGCGAAAAACTGTTTTTT
TRBV7-9	NA	TRBJ1-1	NA	CASTQLEGTEAFF	TGTGCCAGCACCCAGCTAGAGGGAACTGAAGCTTTCTTT
TRBV5-1	NA	TRBJ2-7	NA	CASRGSEGSYEQYF	TGCGCCAGCAGGGGCAGTGAGGGCTCCTACGAGCAGTACTTC